This T cell receptor beta chain was documented in a study of T cell repertoires in cytomegalovirus infection. TCRdb reanalysed the reads using MiXCR and keeps one entry per CDR3 protein. The sample carries about 360,000 distinct CDR3 sequences, 15% to 20% recorded once. Germline CDR1 SQVTM, CDR2 ANQGSEA. This CDR3 spans 11 amino acids. V was shortened by 4 bases and J by 1 base, with 5 bases between the two germline ends. General observations from the study: The ex vivo response was dominated by HLA-C-restricted CMV-specific TCR beta clonotypes.

This clonotype occurred a few times. The antigen remains unidentified. What was sequenced was PBMCs. The chain uses TRBV29-1 and TRBJ2-7, with no clear D. The sequence was obtained from a human donor in good health (CMV status not recorded). Some clones in this sample may be carry-over from other donors' samples. CDR3 DNA sequence: TGCAGCGTTGCACAATCCTACGAGCAGTACTTC. Translating it yields CSVAQSYEQYF.